This TCR beta chain was found in a study of blood T cells in healthy people across ages. Then a second PCR, running about 7 to 11 cycles, was carried out with a sample-barcoded 5' primer and a J-beta primer mix. MiXCR, run by TCRdb on the 5' RACE reads, gives a single entry per CDR3 protein. The data show 1.5 million to 1.8 million distinct CDR3 sequences, about 45% seen once. In this sample, this clonotype turned up a few times. Trimming removed 3 bases from V and 3 bases from J; junction bases left unmatched: 4. This CDR3 region has 15 residues. Germline V lookup: CDR1 MDHEN, CDR2 SYDVKM. This receptor was identified in a woman aged 18 to 35 in good health. The rearrangement uses TRBV28 and TRBJ1-5; 8 nucleotides match TRBD1. Sequenced sample: blood. CDR3 loop: CASSFGTGFNQPQHF. The CDR3 nucleotides read TGTGCCAGCAGTTTCGGGACAGGATTCAATCAGCCCCAGCATTTT. The entire variable domain, with the rest obtained from reference TRBV28 and TRBJ1-5, is as follows: DVKVTQSSRYLVKRTGEKVFLECVQDMDHENMFWYRQDPGLGLRLIYFSYDVKMKEKGDIPEGYSVSREKKERFSLILESASTNQTSMYLCASSFGTGFNQPQHFGDGTRLSIL.